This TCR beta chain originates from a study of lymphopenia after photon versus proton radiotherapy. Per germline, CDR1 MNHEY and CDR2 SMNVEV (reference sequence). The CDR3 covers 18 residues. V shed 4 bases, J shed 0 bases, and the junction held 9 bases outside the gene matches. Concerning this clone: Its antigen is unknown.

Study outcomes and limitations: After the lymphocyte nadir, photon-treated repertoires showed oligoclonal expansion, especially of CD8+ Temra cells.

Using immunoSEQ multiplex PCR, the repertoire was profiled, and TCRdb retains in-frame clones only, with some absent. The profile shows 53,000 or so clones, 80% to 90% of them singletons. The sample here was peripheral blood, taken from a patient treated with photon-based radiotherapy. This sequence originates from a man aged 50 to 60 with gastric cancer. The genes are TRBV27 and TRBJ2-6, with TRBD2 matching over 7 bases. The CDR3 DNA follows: TGTGCCAGCAGTTCACTAGCGACTAGGGGCTCTGGGGCCAACGTCCTGACTTTC. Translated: CASSSLATRGSGANVLTF.